The present TCR beta chain was sequenced within a study of blood T cell repertoires in COVID-19. About the study: Both acute and convalescent COVID-19 samples were obtained from the United States, Italy and Spain. From T cells, B-cell-depleted T cells, or PBMCs came the material, which was cDNA or gDNA.

The CDR3 length is 17 residues. Germline-derived CDR1 and CDR2 are SGHVS and FQNEAQ. Germline trimming cut 5 bases from V and 5 bases from J; bases unmatched to any gene: 15. In the original processing: Estimation of nucleated cell counts relied on the amplification of reference gene primers. Libraries were prepared by immunoSEQ multiplex PCR; TCRdb keeps only in-frame clonotypes and omits some of them. V and J calls and clone size follow that table, whereas D and trimming were derived from the DNA. The top ten hold under 3.5% of the sample, which has 53,000 or so clones, roughly 88% seen once. The chain uses TRBV7-8 and TRBJ2-7, with 10 bases aligning to TRBD1. The sequence was collected from a man at least 80 years old with acute or convalescent COVID-19. Sequencing used peripheral blood. CDR3 in DNA: TGTGCCAGCAGCCCGCCCCTCCGGGACAGGGGTTCGGACGAGCAGTACTTC. Translating it yields CASSPPLRDRGSDEQYF.